These 17 T cell receptor beta chains originate from one sample sequenced in a study of regulatory T cells in long-lasting Graves disease (dated by TCRdb to the early 2020s). The time point label corresponds to: newly diagnosed GD, antithyroid drugs for less than 3 months. For both TCR sequencing and RNA sequencing, RNA was extracted from PBMCs in TRIzol. Libraries came from multiplex PCR. TCRdb names Illumina HiSeq 4000 as the instrument used. CDR3 regions were amplified by Arm-PCR with iRepertoire HTBI primers to construct TCR beta libraries. TCRdb itself trimmed the public reads at Q25 with fastp, ran MiXCR and retained productive beta chains. Merged by CDR3 protein, the rows form single entries marked with the most common genes and DNA. In all, the sample holds about 440,000 distinct CDR3 sequences, and roughly 15% of those were seen once. The ten top clones hold around 10% of the sample. The sample also formed part of further work on T cells in Graves' hyperthyroidism and ophthalmopathy.

This sample comprised peripheral blood mononuclear cells (PBMCs), obtained at new diagnosis, from a patient treated with antithyroid drugs. Receptor source: a woman aged 25 to 39 with Graves disease. Donor details come from another sample of the same person, matched by shared clones.

This clonotype was counted a few times. The chain combines TRBV7-9 with TRBJ2-7; D not resolved. Germline loops: CDR1 SEHNR, CDR2 FQNEAQ (reference sequence). Trimming removed 4 bases from V and 3 bases from J, with 10 bases in between. The CDR3 is 13 residues long. CDR3 in DNA: TGTGCCAGCAGCTCCCCCCCGGGCTACGAGCAGTACTTC. Protein product: CASSSPPGYEQYF.

This clonotype was picked up a small number of times. The rearrangement links TRBV6-1 to TRBJ1-5; tentatively, D is TRBD1 (5 bases). Germline CDR1 reads MNHNS; CDR2 reads SASEGT. The CDR3 loop spans 14 amino acids. Trimming left V 6 bases short and J 4 bases short, with 13 bases between. The CDR3 region is CASRAGVMNQPQHF. The CDR3 coding sequence is TGTGCCAGCAGGGCGGGGGTCATGAATCAGCCCCAGCATTTT.

As concerns this clonotype: A far more abundant clone sits one base away, making this likely a read error. The CDR3 DNA follows: TGTGCCTTCCCGGGGCCCAGCAATGAGCAGTTCTTC. Translating it yields CAFPGPSNEQFF. This chain uses TRBV11-2 with TRBJ2-1; D assignment may be TRBD1 or TRBD2 (5 bases each). The CDR3 has 12 residues. V lost 11 bases to trimming and J lost 6 bases, with 14 bases between them. From germline, CDR1 is SGHAT and CDR2 FQNNGV. Full variable domain (outside the CDR3, taken from reference TRBV11-2 and TRBJ2-1): EAGVAQSPRYKIIEKRQSVAFWCNPISGHATLYWYQQILGQGPKLLIQFQNNGVVDDSQLPKDRFSAERLKGVDSTLKIQPAKLEDSAVYLCAFPGPSNEQFFGPGTRLTVL.

The sample holds many counts of this clonotype. V is TRBV27 and J is TRBJ1-5; D is undetermined. Between the trimmed V and J ends, which lost 5 bases and 6 bases, there was a span of 14 bases. The CDR3 has 14 amino acids. Germline V gene data show CDR1 as MNHEY and CDR2 as SMNVEV (reference sequence). In nucleotides, the CDR3 is TGTGCCAGCAGTGCGGCAGGAAGGTCTCAGCCCCAGCATTTT. The encoded protein is CASSAAGRSQPQHF.

This clonotype was seen many times. The V and J genes are TRBV29-1 and TRBJ2-3; 8 positions match TRBD2. The CDR3 runs to 13 residues. Germline CDR1 reads SQVTM; CDR2 reads ANQGSEA. The J segment lost 6 bases and the V segment lost 3 bases, leaving 5 bases of the junction unmatched. For the CDR3, the DNA is TGCAGCGTTGAGTTAGCGGGAAGCGATACGCAGTATTTT. Amino acid sequence: CSVELAGSDTQYF.

This clonotype appeared many times. V gene TRBV7-2 combines with J gene TRBJ2-5; D not resolved. The CDR3 is made up of 15 amino acids. Germline V gene sequence: CDR1 SGHTA, CDR2 FQGNSA. The V end lost 0 bases, the J end lost 5 bases, and 13 bases lay between the germline ends. Written as DNA, the CDR3 is TGTGCCAGCAGCTTAGCGGGCGCTTCTGGGGAGACCCAGTACTTC. It yields the protein CASSLAGASGETQYF.

The V and J genes are TRBV6-2 or TRBV6-3 and TRBJ1-1; 9 bases line up with TRBD1. Germline CDR1 is MNHEY and CDR2 is SVGEGT. The CDR3 extends over 17 amino acids. The J segment lost 2 bases and the V segment lost 4 bases, leaving 11 bases of the junction unmatched. The CDR3 loop is CASSWEDGTGLNTEAFF. The CDR3 region has the DNA TGTGCCAGCAGTTGGGAGGACGGGACAGGGCTTAACACTGAAGCTTTCTTT.

The sample holds many counts of this clonotype. The chain combines TRBV30 with TRBJ2-1; 10 bases map to TRBD2. V lost 3 bases to trimming and J lost 0 bases; unmatched junction nucleotides: 5. The CDR3 runs 16 residues. Looked up from germline, CDR1 is GTSNPN and CDR2 is SVGIG (reference sequence). The CDR3 spells CAWSAGTSDSYNEQFF. CDR3 nucleotides: TGTGCCTGGAGCGCCGGGACTAGCGACTCCTACAATGAGCAGTTCTTC.

This clonotype was observed at least ten times. V and J are TRBV5-1 and TRBJ1-1; maybe TRBD1 (6 bases). The germline V gene has CDR1 SGHRS and CDR2 YFSETQ. This CDR3 has 15 amino acids. V gave up 0 bases and J gave up 2 bases, with 11 bases separating them. The CDR3 region is CASSLGEGVNTEAFF. CDR3 coding DNA: TGCGCCAGCAGCTTGGGGGAGGGGGTAAACACTGAAGCTTTCTTT.

As regards this clonotype: This sequence may be a read error, since a much larger clone differs from it by one base. The chain links TRBV6-2 or TRBV6-3 to TRBJ2-1; weak D call: TRBD2 (5 bases). Germline V lookup: CDR1 MNHEY, CDR2 SVGEGT. Trimming left V 5 bases short and J 14 bases short, with 28 bases between. CDR3 length: 16 amino acids. The CDR3 reads CASSEHGSESFGLKFF. The DNA of the CDR3 is TGTGCCAGCAGTGAACATGGTAGCGAGAGCTTCGGGTTAAAGTTCTTC.

Worth noting for this clonotype: The junction shows a germline mismatch at one end, possibly a read error. The chain links TRBV5-1 to TRBJ1-2, with a weak D call TRBD1 (5 bases). The CDR3 runs to 15 residues. Per germline, CDR1 SGHRS and CDR2 YFSETQ. The CDR3 nucleotides read TGTGCCAGCAGCTTGGGGACTGCCAACGTTTATGGCTACACCTTC. Translated: CASSLGTANVYGYTF.

The chain couples TRBV7-9 to TRBJ2-7, with unresolved D. This CDR3 is built from 11 residues. V shed 4 bases and J shed 5 bases, with 6 bases lying between them. Germline assignment: CDR1 SEHNR and CDR2 FQNEAQ (reference sequence). CDR3 residues: CASSSIHEQYF. The CDR3 nucleotides are TGTGCCAGCAGCTCGATCCACGAGCAGTACTTC.

A few counts support this clonotype. V is TRBV12-3 or TRBV12-4 and J is TRBJ1-1; 7 bases fit TRBD1. The CDR3 covers 13 residues. After removal of 3 bases from V and 5 bases from J, the junction contained 3 bases not matched to a gene. CDR3 bases: TGTGCCAGCAGTTTTTCAGGGGGAACTGAAGCTTTCTTT. Its protein product is CASSFSGGTEAFF.

The rearrangement joins TRBV7-2 to TRBJ2-5, with TRBD2 identical over 9 bases. CDR1 is SGHTA, CDR2 FQGNSA, per germline. Germline trimming cut 5 bases from V and 2 bases from J; bases unmatched to any gene: 6. This CDR3 has 15 amino acids. The CDR3 region is CASSTLAGAQETQYF. CDR3 DNA: TGTGCCAGCAGCACTTTAGCGGGAGCACAAGAGACCCAGTACTTC.

This clonotype appeared a few times. The chain employs TRBV20-1 and TRBJ2-1, with TRBD2 matching 10 bases. Losses at the gene ends were 3 bases for V and 3 bases for J; bases not matched to a gene: 8. This CDR3 spans 16 amino acids. Germline values: CDR1 DFQATT, CDR2 SNEGSKA (reference sequence). This CDR3 reads CSASSGLARVYNEQFF. The CDR3 coding sequence is TGCAGTGCTAGTTCGGGACTAGCGAGAGTCTACAATGAGCAGTTCTTC.

This clonotype was counted many times. This chain uses TRBV7-9 with TRBJ2-4; D is unresolved. The CDR3 is 18 amino acids. V lost 4 bases and J 0 bases, leaving 19 bases between the germline ends. Germline CDR1 reads SEHNR; CDR2 reads FQNEAQ (reference sequence). The CDR3 spells CASSSSPRAVLAKNIQYF. The CDR3 DNA reads as TGTGCCAGCAGCTCCTCCCCCCGGGCAGTTCTAGCCAAAAACATTCAGTACTTC.

This clonotype has only a few counts. The J gene is TRBJ2-5, the V gene TRBV20-1; the match to TRBD2 covers 13 bases. Per the germline V gene, CDR1 is DFQATT and CDR2 is SNEGSKA (reference sequence). V was pared by 4 bases and J by 2 bases, with 4 bases of the junction left unmatched. This CDR3 contains 15 residues. The CDR3 region has the DNA TGCAGTGCTACCTCGGGACTAGCGGGGCAAGAGACCCAGTACTTC. It codes for CSATSGLAGQETQYF.